What follows are 21 T cell receptor beta chains derived from one specimen sequenced in a study of blood T cell repertoires in COVID-19. The repertoire was sequenced with immunoSEQ multiplex PCR; TCRdb's copy has only in-frame clones and lacks some. Of around 25,000 clones listed, around nine tenths were seen once; the top ten hold 4.5% to 6.5%. The specimen was peripheral blood. These receptors were collected from a man aged 45-65 years with active COVID-19.

This rearrangement joins TRBV6-2 or TRBV6-3 to TRBJ2-2; possible D gene TRBD2, 6 bases. The CDR3 is 16 amino acids. V lost 0 bases to trimming and J lost 5 bases, with 13 bases between them. From germline, CDR1 is MNHEY and CDR2 SVGEGT. As DNA, the CDR3 is TGTGCCAGCAGTTACTCCTCGGGGGTAGGGACCGGGGAGCTGTTTTTT. It is translated as CASSYSSGVGTGELFF.

This chain links TRBV2 with TRBJ2-7, with 9 bases lining up with TRBD1. Trimming removed 2 bases from V and 4 bases from J; junction bases left unmatched: 6. Germline loops: CDR1 SNHLY, CDR2 FYNNEI. This CDR3 comprises 15 residues. CDR3 amino acids: CASSERPGQGYEQYF. CDR3 nucleotide sequence: TGTGCCAGCAGTGAACGTCCGGGACAGGGTTACGAGCAGTACTTC.

V gene TRBV12-2 combines with J gene TRBJ1-3. TRBV12-2 is recorded as a pseudogene. The CDR3 length is 14 residues. The CDR3 spells CASRLYREGNTIYF. In nucleotides, the CDR3 is TGTGCAAGTCGCCTATACCGGGAGGGAAACACCATATATTTT.

The chain combines TRBV3-1 (or the pseudogene TRBV3-2) with TRBJ2-1; D possibly corresponds to TRBD2 (5 bases). The V end was cut by 0 bases, the J end by 9 bases, with 21 bases between. Germline V gene sequence: CDR1 LGHDT, CDR2 YNNKEL (reference sequence). The CDR3 runs to 17 residues. The CDR3 nucleotides are TGTGCCAGCAGCCAAGACTACCTCGGGATCCCGAGCGGTGAGCAGTTCTTC. It translates to CASSQDYLGIPSGEQFF.

The chain recombines TRBV19 with TRBJ2-7; 8 bases line up with TRBD1. Trimming took 1 base from V and 1 from J; bases not matched to a gene: 3. The CDR3 extends over 15 amino acids. CDR1 is LNHDA and CDR2 is SQIVND in the germline V gene (reference sequence). CDR3 nucleotides: TGTGCCAGTAGTATAGGGCAGGGGGCATCCTACGAGCAGTACTTC. It codes for CASSIGQGASYEQYF.

The chain combines TRBV19 with TRBJ2-3; tentative D call: TRBD2 (6 bases). The CDR3 covers 15 residues. V lost 4 bases and J lost 2, with 13 bases in between. The V gene's germline CDR1 is LNHDA and CDR2 SQIVND (reference sequence). Here the CDR3 reads CASSTLADYTDTQYF. The CDR3 DNA reads as TGTGCCAGTAGTACCTTAGCGGACTACACAGATACGCAGTATTTT.

The chain combines TRBV6-6 with TRBJ2-3, with TRBD2 matching 14 bases. V lost 4 bases to trimming and J lost 3 bases; unmatched junction nucleotides: 3. The germline V gene has CDR1 MNHNY and CDR2 SVGAGI (reference sequence). The CDR3 is 16 residues long. The CDR3 DNA is TGTGCCAGCAGTTCGAGACTAGCGGGGGGGACAGATACGCAGTATTTT. As protein: CASSSRLAGGTDTQYF.

V and J are TRBV20-1 and TRBJ2-5; D unresolved. Trimming cost V 5 bases and J 2 bases, with 6 bases left between them. CDR3 length equals 11 residues. Looked up from germline, CDR1 is DFQATT and CDR2 is SNEGSKA (reference sequence). The CDR3 DNA reads as TGCAGTGCTCTAAAACAAGAGACCCAGTACTTC. Translated, it gives CSALKQETQYF.

The chain carries TRBV5-6 and TRBJ2-7, with a weak D call TRBD1 (5 bases). V was pared by 0 bases and J by 6 bases, with 16 bases between. The V gene's germline CDR1 is SGHDT and CDR2 YYEEEE. The CDR3 has 15 amino acids. This CDR3 reads CASSLEGRARAEQYF. DNA of the CDR3: TGTGCCAGCAGCTTGGAGGGTAGGGCCAGGGCCGAGCAGTACTTC.

The chain employs TRBV19 and TRBJ2-7; 10 bases agree with TRBD2. The CDR3 covers 23 residues. The V and J ends lost 5 bases and 3 bases, in that order; junction bases with no gene match: 31. The V gene's germline CDR1 is LNHDA and CDR2 SQIVND (reference sequence). CDR3 region: CASSPSWASGSVRGAATLYEQYF. For the CDR3, the DNA is TGTGCCAGTAGTCCAAGTTGGGCTAGCGGGAGTGTCCGGGGAGCCGCGACCCTCTACGAGCAGTACTTC. The whole variable domain, remainder taken from reference TRBV19 and TRBJ2-7, is DGGITQSPKYLFRKEGQNVTLSCEQNLNHDAMYWYRQDPGQGLRLIYYSQIVNDFQKGDIAEGYSVSREKKESFPLTVTSAQKNPTAFYLCASSPSWASGSVRGAATLYEQYFGPGTRLTVT.

This chain joins TRBV7-2 and TRBJ1-2; D unresolved. The V gene lost 5 bases and the J gene lost 4 bases, with 14 bases spanning the gap. The CDR3 has 14 amino acids. Germline V gives CDR1 SGHTA, CDR2 FQGNSA. The CDR3: CASSLPGSIYGYTF. CDR3 DNA sequence: TGTGCCAGCAGCCTCCCGGGAAGTATCTATGGCTACACCTTC.

The chain is built from TRBV28 and TRBJ1-5; 7 nucleotides match TRBD1. Germline V gives CDR1 MDHEN, CDR2 SYDVKM. The J segment lost 4 bases and the V segment lost 7 bases, leaving 10 bases of the junction unmatched. The CDR3 runs to 15 residues. The CDR3 here is CASTPRTGFNQPQHF. CDR3 in DNA: TGTGCCAGCACCCCTCGGACAGGATTTAATCAGCCCCAGCATTTT.

This clone has only one observation. The chain has TRBV18 and TRBJ2-7, with 7 bases fitting TRBD1. CDR3 length equals 15 residues. V lost 3 bases to trimming and J lost 7 bases; unmatched junction nucleotides: 12. Germline lookup yields CDR1 KGHSH and CDR2 LQKENI. The CDR3 region has the DNA TGTGCCAGCTCACCTTGGGACAGTTGGAAGTGGGAGCAGTACTTC. As protein: CASSPWDSWKWEQYF.

The rearrangement uses TRBV6-5 and TRBJ2-7; perhaps TRBD2 as D (5 bases). Trimming pared 7 bases from V and 2 bases from J, leaving 6 bases between. Germline loops: CDR1 MNHEY, CDR2 SVGAGI. The CDR3 covers 11 residues. Written as DNA, the CDR3 is TGTGCCAGCATCGGGACCTACGAGCAGTACTTC. This sequence encodes CASIGTYEQYF.

The V gene is TRBV12-3 or TRBV12-4, the J gene TRBJ1-1; no clear D gene. V lost 6 bases and J 7 bases, leaving 15 bases between the germline ends. The CDR3 is 13 residues long. In DNA form, the CDR3 reads TGTGCCAGCAGACTCGGCTCTCCTAGTGAAGCTTTCTTT. This codes for CASRLGSPSEAFF.

This chain connects TRBV2 to TRBJ2-7; 7 bases map to TRBD1. Per the germline V gene, CDR1 is SNHLY and CDR2 is FYNNEI. V trimming: 4 bases; J trimming: 5 bases; junction bases outside the gene matches: 5. This CDR3 contains 13 residues. CDR3 coding DNA: TGTGCCAGCAGTGTGGAAGGGGGCCACGAGCAGTACTTC. The encoded protein is CASSVEGGHEQYF.

The V call is TRBV5-1, the J call TRBJ2-7; weak D call: TRBD1 (5 bases). Germline assignment: CDR1 SGHRS and CDR2 YFSETQ. There are 16 residues in the CDR3. V shed 6 bases and J shed 0 bases, with 19 bases lying between them. The CDR3 region has the DNA TGCGCCAGCACCAACGTTGGGCCAGGGCTCTCCTACGAGCAGTACTTC. Its protein product is CASTNVGPGLSYEQYF. The complete variable domain, with remaining parts taken from reference TRBV5-1 and TRBJ2-7, reads KAGVTQTPRYLIKTRGQQVTLSCSPISGHRSVSWYQQTPGQGLQFLFEYFSETQRNKGNFPGRFSGRQFSNSRSEMNVSTLELGDSALYLCASTNVGPGLSYEQYFGPGTRLTVT.

V and J are TRBV6-5 and TRBJ2-7, with D possibly being TRBD1 (6 bases). The V end lost 3 bases, the J end lost 2 bases, and 8 bases lay between the germline ends. Per germline, CDR1 MNHEY and CDR2 SVGAGI. The CDR3 consists of 13 residues. The CDR3 bases are TGTGCCAGCAGTTATACAGGGACCTACGAGCAGTACTTC. This encodes CASSYTGTYEQYF.

This rearrangement joins TRBV3-1 (or the pseudogene TRBV3-2) to TRBJ2-1; TRBD2 is a possible D gene (5 bases). V shed 2 bases and J shed 4 bases, with 9 bases lying between them. Germline V lookup: CDR1 LGHDT, CDR2 YNNKEL (reference sequence). The CDR3 has 14 amino acids. The CDR3: CASSQIGLYNEQFF. In nucleotides, the CDR3 is TGTGCCAGCAGCCAAATCGGACTTTACAATGAGCAGTTCTTC.

The CDR3 protein is CASSPTGGVHTGELFF. CDR3 nucleotide sequence: TGTGCCAGCAGCCCGACAGGGGGTGTCCACACCGGGGAGCTGTTTTTT. The V and J genes are TRBV5-6 and TRBJ2-2; 9 positions match TRBD1. The CDR3 loop spans 16 amino acids. V lost 4 bases, J lost 3 bases, and 7 bases stayed unmatched. Looked up from germline, CDR1 is SGHDT and CDR2 is YYEEEE.

The chain carries TRBV11-3 and TRBJ2-7, with TRBD2 matching over 11 bases. J lost 2 bases, V lost 5 bases, and 5 bases had no gene match. This CDR3 has 15 amino acids. The germline V gene has CDR1 SGHNT and CDR2 YENEEA. CDR3: CASSPTSGAPYEQYF. CDR3 sequence (DNA): TGTGCCAGCAGCCCGACTAGCGGGGCCCCCTACGAGCAGTACTTC.